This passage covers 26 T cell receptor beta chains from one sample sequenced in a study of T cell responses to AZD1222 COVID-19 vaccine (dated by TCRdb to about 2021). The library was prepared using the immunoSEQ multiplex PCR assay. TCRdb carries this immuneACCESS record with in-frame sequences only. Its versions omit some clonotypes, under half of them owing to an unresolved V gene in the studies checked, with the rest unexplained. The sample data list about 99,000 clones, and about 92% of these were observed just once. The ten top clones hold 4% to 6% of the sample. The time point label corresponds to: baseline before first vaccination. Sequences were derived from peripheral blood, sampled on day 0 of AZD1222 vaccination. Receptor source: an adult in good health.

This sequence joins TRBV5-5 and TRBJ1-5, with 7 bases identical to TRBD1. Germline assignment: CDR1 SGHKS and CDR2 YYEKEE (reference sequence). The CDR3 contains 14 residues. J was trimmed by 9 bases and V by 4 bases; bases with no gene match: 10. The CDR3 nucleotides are TGTGCCAGCAGCCCCGGACAGGTCGAAAGGCCCCAGCATTTT. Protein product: CASSPGQVERPQHF.

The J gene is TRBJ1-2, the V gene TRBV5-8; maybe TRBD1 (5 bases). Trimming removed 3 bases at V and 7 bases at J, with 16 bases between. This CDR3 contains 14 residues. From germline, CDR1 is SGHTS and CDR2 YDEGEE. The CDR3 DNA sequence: TGTGCCAGCAGCTATACCGGGACGTCGGGTGGCTACACCTTC. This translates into CASSYTGTSGGYTF.

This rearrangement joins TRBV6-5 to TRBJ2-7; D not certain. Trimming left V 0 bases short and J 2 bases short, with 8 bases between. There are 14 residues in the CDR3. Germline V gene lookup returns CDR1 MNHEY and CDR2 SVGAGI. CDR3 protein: CASSYSTIPYEQYF. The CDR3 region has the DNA TGTGCCAGCAGTTACTCTACGATCCCCTACGAGCAGTACTTC.

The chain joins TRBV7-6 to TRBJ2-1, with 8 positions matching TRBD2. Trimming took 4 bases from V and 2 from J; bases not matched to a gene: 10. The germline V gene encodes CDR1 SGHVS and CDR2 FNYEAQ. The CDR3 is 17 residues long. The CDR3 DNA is TGTGCCAGCAGCTCAAGCTGGCGGGGGGAACCCTACAATGAGCAGTTCTTC. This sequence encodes CASSSSWRGEPYNEQFF.

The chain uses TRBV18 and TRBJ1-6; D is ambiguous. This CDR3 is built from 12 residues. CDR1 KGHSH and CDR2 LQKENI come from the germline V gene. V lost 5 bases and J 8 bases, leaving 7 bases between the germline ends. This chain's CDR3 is CASSSADSPLHF. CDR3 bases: TGTGCCAGCTCATCGGCAGATTCACCCCTCCACTTT. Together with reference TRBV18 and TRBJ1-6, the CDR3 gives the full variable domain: NAGVMQNPRHLVRRRGQEARLRCSPMKGHSHVYWYRQLPEEGLKFMVYLQKENIIDESGMPKERFSAEFPKEGPSILRIQQVVRGDSAAYFCASSSADSPLHFGNGTRLTVT.

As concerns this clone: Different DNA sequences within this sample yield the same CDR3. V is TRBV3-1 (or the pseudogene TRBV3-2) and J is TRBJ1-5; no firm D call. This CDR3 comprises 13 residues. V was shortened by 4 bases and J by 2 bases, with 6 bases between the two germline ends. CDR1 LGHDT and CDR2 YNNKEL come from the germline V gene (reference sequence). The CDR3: CASSPGGNQPQHF. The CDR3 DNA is TGTGCCAGCAGCCCAGGTGGCAATCAGCCCCAGCATTTT.

CDR3 nucleotide sequence: TGTGCCAGCAGCTCCGACTTCACCGGGGAGCTGTTTTTT. This translates into CASSSDFTGELFF. The V call is TRBV7-3, the J call TRBJ2-2; D is uncertain. The CDR3 is made up of 13 amino acids. V lost 4 bases to trimming and J lost 4 bases, with 7 bases between them. Germline assignment: CDR1 SGHTA and CDR2 FQGTGA.

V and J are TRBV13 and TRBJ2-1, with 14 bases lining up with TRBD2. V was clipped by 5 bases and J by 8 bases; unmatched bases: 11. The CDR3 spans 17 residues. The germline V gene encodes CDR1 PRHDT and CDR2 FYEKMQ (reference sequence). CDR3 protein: CASSNPGLAGALHEQFF. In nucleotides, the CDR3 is TGTGCCAGCAGCAACCCGGGACTAGCGGGGGCTCTTCATGAGCAGTTCTTC.

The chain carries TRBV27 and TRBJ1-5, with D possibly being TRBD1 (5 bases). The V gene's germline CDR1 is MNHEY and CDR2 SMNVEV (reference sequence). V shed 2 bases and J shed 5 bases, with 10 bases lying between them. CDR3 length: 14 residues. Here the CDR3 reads CASSLRAGYQPQHF. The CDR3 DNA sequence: TGTGCCAGCAGTTTAAGGGCAGGGTATCAGCCCCAGCATTTT.

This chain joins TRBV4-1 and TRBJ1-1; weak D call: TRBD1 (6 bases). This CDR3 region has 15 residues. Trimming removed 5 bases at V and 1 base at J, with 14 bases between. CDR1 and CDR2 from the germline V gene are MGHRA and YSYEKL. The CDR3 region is CASSNPQGKNTEAFF. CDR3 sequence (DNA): TGCGCCAGCAGCAACCCACAGGGAAAGAACACTGAAGCTTTCTTT.

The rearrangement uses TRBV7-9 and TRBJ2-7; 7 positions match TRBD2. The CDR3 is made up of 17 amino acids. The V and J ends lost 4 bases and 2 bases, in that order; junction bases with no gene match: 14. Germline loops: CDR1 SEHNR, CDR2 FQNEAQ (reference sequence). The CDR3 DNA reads TGTGCCAGCAGCTCCTACCGGGACTACGCAAGTCCCTACGAGCAGTACTTC. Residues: CASSSYRDYASPYEQYF. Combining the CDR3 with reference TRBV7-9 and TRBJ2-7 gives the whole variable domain DTGVSQNPRHKITKRGQNVTFRCDPISEHNRLYWYRQTLGQGPEFLTYFQNEAQLEKSRLLSDRFSAERPKGSFSTLEIQRTEQGDSAMYLCASSSYRDYASPYEQYFGPGTRLTVT.

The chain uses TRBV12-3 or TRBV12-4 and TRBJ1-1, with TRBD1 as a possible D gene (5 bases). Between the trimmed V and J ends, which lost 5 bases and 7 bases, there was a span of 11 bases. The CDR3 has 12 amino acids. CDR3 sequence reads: CASSGSGGEAFF. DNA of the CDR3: TGTGCCAGCAGTGGGAGTGGGGGTGAAGCTTTCTTT.

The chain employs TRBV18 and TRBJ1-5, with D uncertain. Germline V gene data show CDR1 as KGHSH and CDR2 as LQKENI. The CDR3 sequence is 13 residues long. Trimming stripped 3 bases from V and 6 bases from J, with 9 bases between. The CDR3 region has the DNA TGTGCCAGCTCACCGCAGAACCCTCAGCCCCAGCATTTT. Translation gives CASSPQNPQPQHF.

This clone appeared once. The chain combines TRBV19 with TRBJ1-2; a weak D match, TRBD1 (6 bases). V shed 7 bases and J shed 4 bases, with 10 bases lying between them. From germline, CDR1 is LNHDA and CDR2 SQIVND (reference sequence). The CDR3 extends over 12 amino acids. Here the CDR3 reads CASNSRGYGYTF. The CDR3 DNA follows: TGTGCCAGTAACTCCAGGGGCTATGGCTACACCTTC.

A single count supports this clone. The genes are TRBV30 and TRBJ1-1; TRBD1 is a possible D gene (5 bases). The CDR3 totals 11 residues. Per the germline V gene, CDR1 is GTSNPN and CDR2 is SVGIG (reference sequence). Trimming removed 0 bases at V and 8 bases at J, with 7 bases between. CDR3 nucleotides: TGTGCCTGGAGTGTAGGGGTAGAAGCTTTCTTT. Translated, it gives CAWSVGVEAFF.

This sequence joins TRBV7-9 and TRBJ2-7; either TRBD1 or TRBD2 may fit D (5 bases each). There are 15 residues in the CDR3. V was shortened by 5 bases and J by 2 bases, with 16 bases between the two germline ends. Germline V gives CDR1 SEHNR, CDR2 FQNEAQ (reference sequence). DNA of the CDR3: TGTGCCAGCAGCGCCTGGGACCAACGAACCTACGAGCAGTACTTC. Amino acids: CASSAWDQRTYEQYF.

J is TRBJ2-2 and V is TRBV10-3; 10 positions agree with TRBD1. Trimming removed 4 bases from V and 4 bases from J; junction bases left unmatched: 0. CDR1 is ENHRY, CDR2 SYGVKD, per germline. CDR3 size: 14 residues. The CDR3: CAISGDRGTGELFF. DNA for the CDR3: TGTGCCATCAGTGGGGACAGGGGCACCGGGGAGCTGTTTTTT.

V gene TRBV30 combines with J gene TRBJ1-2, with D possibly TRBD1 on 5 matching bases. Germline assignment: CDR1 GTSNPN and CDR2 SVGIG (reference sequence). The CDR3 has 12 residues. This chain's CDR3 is CAVVRGAGGYTF. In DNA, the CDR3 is TGTGCAGTAGTAAGGGGCGCGGGTGGCTACACCTTC.

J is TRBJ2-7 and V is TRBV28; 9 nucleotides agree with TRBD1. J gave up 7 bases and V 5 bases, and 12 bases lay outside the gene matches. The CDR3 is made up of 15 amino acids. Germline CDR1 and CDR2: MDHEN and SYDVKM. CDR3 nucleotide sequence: TGTGCCAGCAGTACCGGGACAGGGACCCTACAGGAGCAGTACTTC. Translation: CASSTGTGTLQEQYF.

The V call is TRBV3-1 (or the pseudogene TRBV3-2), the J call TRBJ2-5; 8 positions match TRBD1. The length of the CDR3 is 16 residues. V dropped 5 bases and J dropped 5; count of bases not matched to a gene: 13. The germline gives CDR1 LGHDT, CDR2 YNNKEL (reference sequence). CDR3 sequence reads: CASSSMGQGAFETQYF. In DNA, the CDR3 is TGTGCCAGCAGCTCAATGGGCCAGGGGGCTTTCGAGACCCAGTACTTC.

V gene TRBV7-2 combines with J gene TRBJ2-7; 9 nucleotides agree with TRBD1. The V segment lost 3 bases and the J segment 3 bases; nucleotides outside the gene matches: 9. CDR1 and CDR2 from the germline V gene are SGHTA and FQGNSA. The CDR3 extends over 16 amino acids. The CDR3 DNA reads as TGTGCCAGCAGCTTTAGCCCCGCGGGACAGGGCTACGAGCAGTACTTC. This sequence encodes CASSFSPAGQGYEQYF.

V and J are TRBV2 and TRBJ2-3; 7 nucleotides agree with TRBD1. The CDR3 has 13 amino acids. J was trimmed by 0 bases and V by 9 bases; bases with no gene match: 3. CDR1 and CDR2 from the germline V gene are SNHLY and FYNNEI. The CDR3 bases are TGTGCCAGTACAGGGGATAGCACAGATACGCAGTATTTT. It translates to CASTGDSTDTQYF.

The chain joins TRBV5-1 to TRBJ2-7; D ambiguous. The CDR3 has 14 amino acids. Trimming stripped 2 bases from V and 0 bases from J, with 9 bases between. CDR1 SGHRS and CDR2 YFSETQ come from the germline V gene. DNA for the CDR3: TGCGCCAGCAGCTTCGACACTAACTCCTACGAGCAGTACTTC. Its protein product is CASSFDTNSYEQYF.

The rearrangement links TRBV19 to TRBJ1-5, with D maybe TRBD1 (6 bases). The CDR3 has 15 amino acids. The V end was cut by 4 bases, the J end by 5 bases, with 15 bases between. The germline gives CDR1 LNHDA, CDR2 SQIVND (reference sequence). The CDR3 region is CASSKGGVGYQPQHF. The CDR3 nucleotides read TGTGCCAGTAGTAAGGGGGGAGTGGGGTATCAGCCCCAGCATTTT.

The CDR3 sequence: CASSPPTTRVSYGYTF. The CDR3 region has the DNA TGTGCCAGCTCACCACCAACTACACGGGTGTCGTATGGCTACACCTTC. The V gene is TRBV18, the J gene TRBJ1-2; D gene uncertain. V was clipped by 0 bases and J by 5 bases, with 16 bases between them. Germline assignment: CDR1 KGHSH and CDR2 LQKENI. The length of the CDR3 is 16 residues.

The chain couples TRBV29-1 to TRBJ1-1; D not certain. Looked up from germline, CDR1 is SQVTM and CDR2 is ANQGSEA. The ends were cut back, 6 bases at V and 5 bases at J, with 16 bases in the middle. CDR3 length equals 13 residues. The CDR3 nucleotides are TGCAGCGTCCGGGGATCCGCTGTGACTGAAGCTTTCTTT. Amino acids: CSVRGSAVTEAFF. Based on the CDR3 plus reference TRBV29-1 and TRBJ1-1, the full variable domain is SAVISQKPSRDICQRGTSLTIQCQVDSQVTMMFWYRQQPGQSLTLIATANQGSEATYESGFVIDKFPISRPNLTFSTLTVSNMSPEDSSIYLCSVRGSAVTEAFFGQGTRLTVV.